Described below is a single TCR beta chain sequence and its context. What it binds is unknown. TCRdb reprocessed the 5' RACE reads via MiXCR and lists one record per CDR3 protein. The sample holds 80,000 to 100,000 distinct CDR3 sequences, about 8.5% seen once. These data belong to a study of CD8 T cells in ankylosing spondylitis. Study-wide results and caveats: Ankylosing spondylitis blood seemed to carry a telltale TCR beta motif made of fewer than 10 highly homologous variants. Relatively scarce in peripheral blood, disease-linked clones were CD8+.

Trimming removed 7 bases from V and 1 base from J, with 21 bases in between. This CDR3 region has 17 residues. This receptor was identified in a male donor with ankylosing spondylitis or in good health (not recorded which). The J gene is TRBJ2-3, the V gene TRBV12-3 or TRBV12-4; D gene unclear. The specimen sequenced was blood, either unsorted or a sorted T cell fraction (not recorded which). The CDR3 sequence is CASTRARTVIGTDTQYF. The CDR3 region has the DNA TGTGCCAGCACCCGGGCCAGGACGGTTATTGGCACAGATACGCAGTATTTT.